The clone carrying this T cell receptor beta chain was counted only a few times. As yet, its antigen is unknown. This same CDR3 is encoded by further DNA sequences in the sample. The sample originates from a study of cytomegalovirus exposure and HLA in healthy donors. Study observations and caveats: A previous analysis found most TCR beta V segments productive roughly 87% or roughly 30% of the time. The study assumed roughly uniform donor sequencing depth for presence/absence analyses. From TCR beta sequences, most subjects' HLA-A and HLA-B alleles were reportedly predicted accurately. A later analysis showed TCR association rates differing by HLA locus, peaking at DRB1 and lowest at HLA-C.

13 Jbeta primers and 60 Vbeta primers were used for the PCR. The table came from immunoSEQ multiplex PCR; TCRdb's copy has only in-frame clones and leaves some out. This table has about 120,000 clones, about three quarters appearing once. Trimming cost V 4 bases and J 3 bases; bases outside gene matches: 2. Germline V gives CDR1 SGHRS, CDR2 YFSETQ. This CDR3 has 14 amino acids. This receptor was identified in a woman in her thirties or forties in good health and CMV-seropositive. V usage is TRBV5-1 and J usage is TRBJ1-4; TRBD1 matches 8 bases. Sequencing used PBMCs. In nucleotides, the CDR3 is TGCGCCAGCAGCCCGGACAGGGCTAATGAAAAACTGTTTTTT. Protein: CASSPDRANEKLFF.